Below are 25 T cell receptor beta chains sequenced from a single sample in a study of blood T cell repertoires in COVID-19. Only in-frame clones appear in the TCRdb table, and some are missing; sequencing was by immunoSEQ multiplex PCR. The sample has tens of thousands of clones; 80% to 85% are singletons. The sequencing sample was made of peripheral blood. The receptors were gathered from a human donor with acute or convalescent COVID-19. The donor label of this sample is uncertain.

In this sample, this clone turned up a few times. This chain links TRBV5-1 with TRBJ1-2; 7 nucleotides match TRBD1. This CDR3 has 14 amino acids. V shed 4 bases and J 8 bases; nucleotides not matched to a gene: 11. The germline V gene has CDR1 SGHRS and CDR2 YFSETQ. CDR3 sequence reads: CASSRETGSGGYTF. CDR3 DNA sequence: TGCGCCAGCAGCAGGGAGACAGGGTCGGGCGGCTACACCTTC.

This rearrangement joins TRBV7-9 to TRBJ2-1; D ambiguous. The CDR3 extends over 14 amino acids. The germline V and J ends were trimmed by 3 bases and 0 bases, with 6 bases remaining between them. Germline CDR1 is SEHNR and CDR2 is FQNEAQ (reference sequence). The CDR3 DNA is TGTGCCAGCAGCTTGCCGAGCTCCTACAATGAGCAGTTCTTC. Amino acids: CASSLPSSYNEQFF.

The rearrangement joins TRBV20-1 to TRBJ2-7, with D possibly being TRBD1 (5 bases). Germline assignment: CDR1 DFQATT and CDR2 SNEGSKA (reference sequence). The V gene lost 3 bases and the J gene lost 12 bases, with 12 bases spanning the gap. The CDR3 is 10 amino acids. The CDR3: CSASRQPRYF. CDR3 in DNA: TGCAGTGCTAGCAGACAGCCCCGGTACTTC.

Concerning this clone itself: Other DNA sequences in the same sample also yield this CDR3. The chain recombines TRBV7-9 with TRBJ1-5, with 8 positions matching TRBD1. This CDR3 has 14 amino acids. In germline, CDR1 is SEHNR, CDR2 FQNEAQ (reference sequence). The V segment lost 5 bases and the J segment 3 bases; nucleotides outside the gene matches: 3. CDR3 loop: CASSPDRVNQPQHF. CDR3 bases: TGTGCCAGCAGCCCGGACAGGGTCAATCAGCCCCAGCATTTT.

The sample holds a few counts of this clone. The chain joins TRBV29-1 to TRBJ1-1, with unresolved D. Trimming took off 4 bases at V and 4 bases at J, with 13 bases between the two ends. Germline V gives CDR1 SQVTM, CDR2 ANQGSEA. The CDR3 runs to 13 residues. The CDR3 region has the DNA TGCAGCGTTGGGTCTCGGAGGATCACTGAAGCTTTCTTT. Translation: CSVGSRRITEAFF.

This clone was found once. The chain is built from TRBV3-1 (or the pseudogene TRBV3-2) and TRBJ1-3; TRBD1 is a possible D gene (6 bases). Trimming removed 4 bases at V and 0 bases at J, with 7 bases between. The CDR3 extends over 14 amino acids. Germline assignment: CDR1 LGHDT and CDR2 YNNKEL (reference sequence). CDR3 loop: CASSPTGSGNTIYF. CDR3 sequence (DNA): TGTGCCAGCAGCCCGACAGGCTCTGGAAACACCATATATTTT.

This clone qualifies as medium-sized (0.01 to 0.1%). V usage is TRBV10-1 and J usage is TRBJ2-5, with D tentatively TRBD2 (6 bases). In germline, CDR1 is WNHNN, CDR2 SYGVQD (reference sequence). CDR3 length: 14 amino acids. Trimming removed 3 bases from V and 4 bases from J, with 12 bases in between. The CDR3 here is CASSEAGDGETQYF. The CDR3 region has the DNA TGCGCCAGCAGTGAAGCGGGCGATGGAGAGACCCAGTACTTC.

CDR3 sequence reads: CASSQEGGPETQYF. The CDR3 region has the DNA TGTGCCAGCAGCCAAGAGGGGGGGCCAGAGACCCAGTACTTC. This chain connects TRBV3-1 (or the pseudogene TRBV3-2) to TRBJ2-5; maybe TRBD2 (7 bases). This CDR3 is built from 14 residues. Trimming stripped 0 bases from V and 4 bases from J, with 9 bases between. Germline V lookup: CDR1 LGHDT, CDR2 YNNKEL (reference sequence).

This chain connects TRBV12-3 or TRBV12-4 to TRBJ2-3; D ambiguous. The CDR3 covers 12 residues. V was shortened by 3 bases and J by 5 bases, with 6 bases between the two germline ends. The CDR3 DNA is TGTGCCAGCAGTTTGGCAGGAGATACGCAGTATTTT. This sequence encodes CASSLAGDTQYF.

The chain employs TRBV30 and TRBJ1-3, with D perhaps matching TRBD1 (6 bases). This CDR3 has 15 residues. Looked up from germline, CDR1 is GTSNPN and CDR2 is SVGIG (reference sequence). V lost 3 bases to trimming and J lost 0 bases, with 12 bases between them. The DNA of the CDR3 is TGTGCCTGGAGGGACAGCGGAATCTCTGGAAACACCATATATTTT. The encoded protein is CAWRDSGISGNTIYF.

The V call is TRBV6-1, the J call TRBJ1-1; TRBD1 aligns across 7 bases. CDR1 is MNHNS and CDR2 is SASEGT in the germline V gene. CDR3 length: 16 amino acids. V shed 4 bases and J 11 bases; nucleotides not matched to a gene: 19. The chain's CDR3 is CASSGVEGQFLSRAFF. In nucleotides, the CDR3 is TGTGCCAGCAGTGGGGTCGAGGGACAGTTCCTGTCTCGGGCTTTCTTT.

The rearrangement joins TRBV6-5 to TRBJ1-3; D is perhaps TRBD1 (6 bases). Trimming took off 5 bases at V and 0 bases at J, with 11 bases between the two ends. CDR1 is MNHEY, CDR2 SVGAGI, per germline. The CDR3 sequence is 15 residues long. CDR3 DNA sequence: TGTGCCAGCAGTCCCGGGACAAACTCTGGAAACACCATATATTTT. This encodes CASSPGTNSGNTIYF.

V is TRBV2 and J is TRBJ2-2, with D perhaps TRBD1 (5 bases). Trimming took 8 bases from V and 3 from J, leaving 10 bases between them. Germline CDR1 SNHLY, CDR2 FYNNEI. This CDR3 spans 13 amino acids. The CDR3, as DNA: TGTGCCAGCCAGGGCGGTTACACCGGGGAGCTGTTTTTT. It yields the protein CASQGGYTGELFF.

This clone appeared a single time. The J gene is TRBJ2-7, the V gene TRBV11-2; D may be TRBD2 (5 bases). CDR1 and CDR2 from the germline V gene are SGHAT and FQNNGV. Trimming removed 6 bases at V and 1 base at J, with 16 bases between. The CDR3 is made up of 15 amino acids. CDR3: CASRQTGGLSYEQYF. CDR3 nucleotides: TGTGCCAGCAGACAAACTGGAGGACTTTCCTACGAGCAGTACTTC.

The gene calls are TRBV4-1 and TRBJ1-1, with 7 nucleotides matching TRBD1. The germline V gene encodes CDR1 MGHRA and CDR2 YSYEKL. The CDR3 runs to 14 residues. With 0 bases clipped from V and 3 bases from J, the junction kept 1 base outside the gene matches. The DNA for the CDR3 is TGCGCCAGCAGCCAAGAGACAGGGTACACTGAAGCTTTCTTT. This codes for CASSQETGYTEAFF.

The V call is TRBV4-2, the J call TRBJ2-1; a weak D match, TRBD2 (6 bases). V was trimmed by 5 bases and J by 5 bases, leaving 16 bases between them. The CDR3 has 15 residues. The germline CDR1 and CDR2 sequences are LGHNA and YNFKEQ. CDR3 loop: CASSGGPGTNNEQFF. The CDR3, as DNA: TGTGCCAGCAGCGGAGGGCCAGGAACTAACAATGAGCAGTTCTTC.

The rearrangement joins TRBV11-1 to TRBJ1-1; weak D call: TRBD1 (6 bases). The CDR3 is 15 residues long. Germline V lookup: CDR1 SGHAT, CDR2 FQDESV (reference sequence). V gave up 3 bases and J gave up 2 bases, with 13 bases separating them. The CDR3 DNA follows: TGTGCCAGCAGCTTCGACACAGGGTCTAACACTGAAGCTTTCTTT. This codes for CASSFDTGSNTEAFF.

V usage is TRBV24-1 and J usage is TRBJ1-5; 9 nucleotides line up with TRBD1. The CDR3 runs 16 residues. CDR1 is KGHDR, CDR2 SFDVKD, per germline. Trimming at V came to 3 bases and at J to 7 bases, leaving 9 bases not matched to a gene. The CDR3 loop reads CATSDPGQGMEQPQHF. The CDR3 region has the DNA TGTGCCACCAGTGATCCAGGACAGGGGATGGAGCAGCCCCAGCATTTT.

The rearrangement uses TRBV19 and TRBJ2-7; perhaps TRBD1 as D (5 bases). The CDR3 has 12 residues. CDR1 is LNHDA, CDR2 SQIVND, per germline (reference sequence). Trimming shortened V by 5 bases and J by 7 bases, and 12 bases separated the two germline ends. The CDR3 loop is CASSSNKGEQYF. The CDR3 nucleotides are TGTGCCAGTAGTTCAAATAAGGGGGAGCAGTACTTC.

The rearrangement links TRBV27 to TRBJ1-6; 7 bases line up with TRBD1. The CDR3 is 15 residues long. CDR1 and CDR2 (germline): MNHEY, SMNVEV (reference sequence). The V and J ends lost 6 bases and 4 bases, in that order; junction bases with no gene match: 6. The CDR3 region has the DNA TGTGCCAGCAGACCGGGACAGCTTTATAATTCACCCCTCCACTTT. This translates into CASRPGQLYNSPLHF.

The CDR3 is CATSDNNYGTSGNFDGELFF. CDR3 bases: TGTGCCACCAGTGATAATAACTACGGGACTAGCGGGAACTTTGACGGGGAGCTGTTTTTT. The chain is built from TRBV24-1 and TRBJ2-2; 13 positions agree with TRBD2. The junction had 16 bases not matched to a gene; V was cut back by 3 bases and J by 7 bases. CDR3 length: 20 amino acids. Germline V gene sequence: CDR1 KGHDR, CDR2 SFDVKD.

The table lists this clone with a count of one. The chain joins TRBV9 to TRBJ2-3; TRBD2 matches at 9 bases. The junction had 8 bases not matched to a gene; V was cut back by 0 bases and J by 6 bases. This CDR3 is 16 amino acids long. Germline V lookup: CDR1 SGDLS, CDR2 YYNGEE. The CDR3 DNA reads TGTGCCAGCAGCGTAGGGAGTAGCGGGAGCAAGGATACGCAGTATTTT. Amino acids: CASSVGSSGSKDTQYF. The full variable domain, in which reference TRBV9 and TRBJ2-3 provide the parts outside the CDR3, is DSGVTQTPKHLITATGQRVTLRCSPRSGDLSVYWYQQSLDQGLQFLIQYYNGEERAKGNILERFSAQQFPDLHSELNLSSLELGDSALYFCASSVGSSGSKDTQYFGPGTRLTVL.

The V gene is TRBV7-2, the J gene TRBJ2-2, with 9 nucleotides matching TRBD1. V was pared by 5 bases and J by 7 bases, with 8 bases of the junction left unmatched. The germline CDR1 and CDR2 sequences are SGHTA and FQGNSA. CDR3 length equals 15 residues. The DNA for the CDR3 is TGTGCCAGCAGCCTCGGACAGGGGAGGGACGGGGAGCTGTTTTTT. It yields the protein CASSLGQGRDGELFF.

The rearrangement uses TRBV5-1 and TRBJ1-4; 7 bases are shared with TRBD1. The length of the CDR3 is 14 residues. J was trimmed by 8 bases and V by 4 bases; bases with no gene match: 8. Germline lookup yields CDR1 SGHRS and CDR2 YFSETQ. Written as DNA, the CDR3 is TGCGCCAGCAGCCGACAGGGAATAGACGAAAAACTGTTTTTT. This gives the protein CASSRQGIDEKLFF.

V gene TRBV29-1 combines with J gene TRBJ2-3, with no clear D. V was shortened by 2 bases and J by 0 bases, with 9 bases between the two germline ends. Germline CDR1 reads SQVTM; CDR2 reads ANQGSEA. The CDR3 is made up of 14 amino acids. The chain's CDR3 is CSVEPGSSTDTQYF. CDR3 DNA: TGCAGCGTTGAACCCGGGTCTAGCACAGATACGCAGTATTTT.